The 4 T cell receptor beta chains in this list originate from one sample, sequenced in a study of T-cell memory formation after mild COVID-19. TCRdb fed the 5' RACE reads into MiXCR, producing one record per CDR3 protein. The sample lists some 120,000 distinct CDR3 sequences, approximately 17% occurring once. Sequenced material: PBMCs or a T cell subset sorted from them (not recorded which). Receptors were obtained from a young man who had mild COVID-19 (a few samples of this study predate the infection). Cell type and time point are not known.

This clonotype was seen ten or more times. The V gene is TRBV15, the J gene TRBJ2-5, with TRBD1 as a possible D gene (6 bases). Trimming removed 5 bases from V and 5 bases from J, with 12 bases in between. Germline CDR1 reads LNHNV; CDR2 reads YYDKDF (reference sequence). The CDR3 loop spans 13 amino acids. CDR3 sequence (DNA): TGTGCCACCAGCGTGGACAGTACGGAGACCCAGTACTTC. This encodes CATSVDSTETQYF. Full variable domain (rest looked up from reference TRBV15 and TRBJ2-5): DAMVIQNPRYQVTQFGKPVTLSCSQTLNHNVMYWYQQKSSQAPKLLFHYYDKDFNNEADTPDNFQSRRPNTSFCFLDIRSPGLGDTAMYLCATSVDSTETQYFGPGTRLLVL.

This sequence joins TRBV7-2 and TRBJ1-1; 7 positions agree with TRBD1. Germline V gives CDR1 SGHTA, CDR2 FQGNSA. V lost 5 bases and J lost 2; bases outside the gene matches: 8. The CDR3 runs to 15 residues. CDR3 bases: TGTGCCAGCAGCGTAGGGGGGACAGCAAACACTGAAGCTTTCTTT. The encoded protein is CASSVGGTANTEAFF.

This clonotype occurred a few times. CDR3 bases: TGTGCCAGTAGTATAGATCCAAACAGGGGAGGGAGGCAGCCCCAGCATTTT. Encoded protein: CASSIDPNRGGRQPQHF. The chain links TRBV19 to TRBJ1-5; 7 nucleotides align to TRBD1. CDR1 LNHDA and CDR2 SQIVND come from the germline V gene (reference sequence). With V trimmed by 0 bases and J by 7 bases, 12 bases remained unmatched. This CDR3 has 17 amino acids.

This clonotype showed up just once. The rearrangement joins TRBV5-1 to TRBJ2-2; 8 bases are shared with TRBD1. The CDR3 consists of 13 residues. The germline V gene has CDR1 SGHRS and CDR2 YFSETQ. After removal of 3 bases from V and 7 bases from J, the junction contained 2 bases not matched to a gene. The CDR3 loop reads CASSYGQGGELFF. CDR3 DNA: TGCGCCAGCAGCTACGGACAGGGCGGGGAGCTGTTTTTT.